This T cell receptor (beta chain) comes out of a study of T-cell memory formation after mild COVID-19. Study-level findings and limits: A second wave of clones peaked on day 37, and their SARS-CoV-2 specificity went unconfirmed.

TCRdb processed the 5' RACE reads anew with MiXCR; each CDR3 protein has one entry. The repertoire holds under 650,000 distinct CDR3 sequences, with over 15% as singletons. This clonotype was counted only a few times. Its antigen remains unidentified. Germline values: CDR1 KGHSH, CDR2 LQKENI. There are 15 residues in the CDR3. The V end lost 3 bases, the J end lost 0 bases, and 9 bases lay between the germline ends. V is TRBV18 and J is TRBJ1-5; the D gene is possibly TRBD1 (5 bases). The sample consisted of PBMCs or a T cell subset sorted from them (not recorded which). This TCR came from an adult woman who had mild COVID-19 (a few samples of this study predate the infection). Cell type and time point are not known. The CDR3 nucleotides are TGTGCCAGCTCACCGTGGGGGAATAGCAATCAGCCCCAGCATTTT. This translates into CASSPWGNSNQPQHF.